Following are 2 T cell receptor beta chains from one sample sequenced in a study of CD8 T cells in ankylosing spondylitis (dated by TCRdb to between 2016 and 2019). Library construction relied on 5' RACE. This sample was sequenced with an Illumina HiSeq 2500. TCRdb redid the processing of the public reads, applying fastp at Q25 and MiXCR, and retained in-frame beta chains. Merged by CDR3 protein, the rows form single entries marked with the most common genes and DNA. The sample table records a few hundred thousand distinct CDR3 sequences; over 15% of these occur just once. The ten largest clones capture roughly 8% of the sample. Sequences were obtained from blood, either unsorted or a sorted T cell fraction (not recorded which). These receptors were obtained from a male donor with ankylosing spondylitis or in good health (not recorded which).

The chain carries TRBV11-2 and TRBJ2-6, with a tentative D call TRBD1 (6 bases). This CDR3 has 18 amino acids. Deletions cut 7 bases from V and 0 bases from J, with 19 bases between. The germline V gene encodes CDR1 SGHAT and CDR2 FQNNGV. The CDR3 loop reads CASIPEKGVFSGANVLTF. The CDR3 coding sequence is TGTGCCAGCATCCCGGAGAAGGGGGTGTTCTCTGGGGCCAACGTCCTGACTTTC.

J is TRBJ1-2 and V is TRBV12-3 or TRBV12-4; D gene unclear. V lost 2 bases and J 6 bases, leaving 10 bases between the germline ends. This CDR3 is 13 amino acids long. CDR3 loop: CASSLIPANGYTF. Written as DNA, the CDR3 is TGTGCCAGCAGTTTAATACCTGCGAATGGCTACACCTTC.